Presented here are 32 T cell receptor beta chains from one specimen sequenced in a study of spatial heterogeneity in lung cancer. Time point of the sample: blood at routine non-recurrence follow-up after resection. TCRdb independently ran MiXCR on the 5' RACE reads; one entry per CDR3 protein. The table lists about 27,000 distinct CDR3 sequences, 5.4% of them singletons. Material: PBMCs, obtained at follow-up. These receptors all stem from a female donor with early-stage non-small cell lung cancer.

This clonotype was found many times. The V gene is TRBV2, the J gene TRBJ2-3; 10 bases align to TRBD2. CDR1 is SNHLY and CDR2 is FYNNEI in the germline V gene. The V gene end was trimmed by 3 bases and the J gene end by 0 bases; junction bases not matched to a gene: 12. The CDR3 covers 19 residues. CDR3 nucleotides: TGTGCCAGCAGTGAGGGACGTCTAGCGGGGGCCACTAGCACAGATACGCAGTATTTT. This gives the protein CASSEGRLAGATSTDTQYF.

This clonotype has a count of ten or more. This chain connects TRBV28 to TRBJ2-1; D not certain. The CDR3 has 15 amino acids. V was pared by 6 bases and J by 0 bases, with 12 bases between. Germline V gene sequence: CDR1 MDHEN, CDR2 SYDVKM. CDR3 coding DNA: TGTGCCAGCAGCTGGGGTCGTGGCTCCTACAATGAGCAGTTCTTC. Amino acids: CASSWGRGSYNEQFF.

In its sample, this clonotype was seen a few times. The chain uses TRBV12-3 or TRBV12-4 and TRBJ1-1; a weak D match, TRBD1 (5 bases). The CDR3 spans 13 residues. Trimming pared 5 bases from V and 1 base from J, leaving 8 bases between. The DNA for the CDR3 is TGTGCCAGCAGTCGAGGGGCGAACACTGAAGCTTTCTTT. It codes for CASSRGANTEAFF.

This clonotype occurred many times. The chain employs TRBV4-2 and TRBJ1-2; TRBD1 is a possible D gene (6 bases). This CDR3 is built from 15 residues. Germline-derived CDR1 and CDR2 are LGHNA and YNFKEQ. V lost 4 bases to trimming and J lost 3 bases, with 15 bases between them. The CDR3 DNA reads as TGTGCCAGCAGCCGCTTTCCGAAGGGGGACTATGGCTACACCTTC. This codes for CASSRFPKGDYGYTF.

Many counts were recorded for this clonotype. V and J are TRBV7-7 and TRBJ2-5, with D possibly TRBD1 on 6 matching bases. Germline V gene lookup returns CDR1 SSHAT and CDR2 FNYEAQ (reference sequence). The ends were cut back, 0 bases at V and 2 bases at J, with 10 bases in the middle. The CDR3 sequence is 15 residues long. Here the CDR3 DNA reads TGTGCCAGCAGCTTAGCGCCGGACAGACAAGAGACCCAGTACTTC. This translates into CASSLAPDRQETQYF. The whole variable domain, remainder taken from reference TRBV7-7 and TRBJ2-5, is GAGVSQSPRYKVTKRGQDVTLRCDPISSHATLYWYQQALGQGPEFLTYFNYEAQPDKSGLPSDRFSAERPEGSISTLTIQRTEQRDSAMYRCASSLAPDRQETQYFGPGTRLLVL.

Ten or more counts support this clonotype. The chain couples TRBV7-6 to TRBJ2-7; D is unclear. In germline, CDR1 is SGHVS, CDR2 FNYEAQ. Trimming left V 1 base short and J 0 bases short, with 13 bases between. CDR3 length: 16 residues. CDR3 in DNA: TGTGCCAGCAGCTTAGAGCCGGGCCAGAGCTCCTACGAGCAGTACTTC. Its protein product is CASSLEPGQSSYEQYF.

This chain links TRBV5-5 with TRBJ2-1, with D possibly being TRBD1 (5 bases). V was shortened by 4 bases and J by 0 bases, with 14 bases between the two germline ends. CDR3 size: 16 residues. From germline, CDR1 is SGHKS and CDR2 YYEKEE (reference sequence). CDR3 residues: CASSAATGSSYNEQFF. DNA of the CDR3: TGTGCCAGCAGCGCAGCCACAGGAAGCTCCTACAATGAGCAGTTCTTC.

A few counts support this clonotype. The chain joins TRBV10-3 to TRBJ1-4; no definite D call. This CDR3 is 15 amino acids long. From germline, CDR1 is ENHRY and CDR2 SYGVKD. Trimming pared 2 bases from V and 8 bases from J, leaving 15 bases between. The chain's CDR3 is CAISEGAETDEKLFF. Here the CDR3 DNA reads TGTGCCATCAGTGAGGGAGCCGAGACGGACGAAAAACTGTTTTTT.

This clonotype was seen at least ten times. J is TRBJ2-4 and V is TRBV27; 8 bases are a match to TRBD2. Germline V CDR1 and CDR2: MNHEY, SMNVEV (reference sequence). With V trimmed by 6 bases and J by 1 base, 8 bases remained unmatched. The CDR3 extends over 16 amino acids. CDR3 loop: CASRLWASGAKNIQYF. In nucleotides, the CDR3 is TGTGCCAGCAGGCTTTGGGCTAGCGGGGCCAAAAACATTCAGTACTTC.

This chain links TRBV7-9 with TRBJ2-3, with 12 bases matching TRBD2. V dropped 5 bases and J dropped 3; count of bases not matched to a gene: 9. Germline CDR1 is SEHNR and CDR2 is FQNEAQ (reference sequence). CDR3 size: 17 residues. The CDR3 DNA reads TGTGCCAGCAGCATGAGGGGACTAGCGGGCCCGACAGATACGCAGTATTTT. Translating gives CASSMRGLAGPTDTQYF.

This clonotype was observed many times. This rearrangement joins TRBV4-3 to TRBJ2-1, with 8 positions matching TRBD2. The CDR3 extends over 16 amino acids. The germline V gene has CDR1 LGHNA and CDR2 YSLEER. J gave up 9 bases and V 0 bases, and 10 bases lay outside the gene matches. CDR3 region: CASSQERSGGLGEQFF. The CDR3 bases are TGCGCCAGCAGCCAAGAAAGGAGCGGGGGATTGGGTGAGCAGTTCTTC.

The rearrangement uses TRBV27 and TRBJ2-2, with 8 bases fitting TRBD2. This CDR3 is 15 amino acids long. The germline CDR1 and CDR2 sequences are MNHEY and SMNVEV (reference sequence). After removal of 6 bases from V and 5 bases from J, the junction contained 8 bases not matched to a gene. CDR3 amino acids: CASSPGLDGTGELFF. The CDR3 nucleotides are TGTGCCAGCAGCCCGGGACTAGATGGTACCGGGGAGCTGTTTTTT.

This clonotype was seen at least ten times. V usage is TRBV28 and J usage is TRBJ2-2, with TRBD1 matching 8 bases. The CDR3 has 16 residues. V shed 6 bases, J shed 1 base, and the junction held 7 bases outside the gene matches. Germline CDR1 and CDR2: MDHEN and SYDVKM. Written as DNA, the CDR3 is TGTGCCAGCAGAAAAACCGGGACAGGGAACACCGGGGAGCTGTTTTTT. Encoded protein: CASRKTGTGNTGELFF.

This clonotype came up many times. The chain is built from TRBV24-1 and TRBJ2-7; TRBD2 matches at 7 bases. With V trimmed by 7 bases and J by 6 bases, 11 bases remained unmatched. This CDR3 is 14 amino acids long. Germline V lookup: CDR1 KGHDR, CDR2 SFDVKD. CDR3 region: CATSPEGPGGEQYF. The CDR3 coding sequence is TGTGCCACCAGCCCAGAGGGGCCGGGGGGCGAGCAGTACTTC.

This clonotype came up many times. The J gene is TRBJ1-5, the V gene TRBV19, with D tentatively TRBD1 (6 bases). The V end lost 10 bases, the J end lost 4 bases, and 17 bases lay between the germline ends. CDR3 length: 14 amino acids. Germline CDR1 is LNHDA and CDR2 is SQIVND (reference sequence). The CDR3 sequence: CATMTGQINQPQHF. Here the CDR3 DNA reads TGTGCCACAATGACAGGCCAGATAAATCAGCCCCAGCATTTT.

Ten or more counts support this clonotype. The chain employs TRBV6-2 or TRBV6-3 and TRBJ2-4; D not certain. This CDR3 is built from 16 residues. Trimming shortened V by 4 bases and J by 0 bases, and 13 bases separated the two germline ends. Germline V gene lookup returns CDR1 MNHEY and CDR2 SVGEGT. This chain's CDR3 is CASSSNLQSAKNIQYF. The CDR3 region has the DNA TGTGCCAGCAGTTCCAACTTACAATCAGCCAAAAACATTCAGTACTTC.

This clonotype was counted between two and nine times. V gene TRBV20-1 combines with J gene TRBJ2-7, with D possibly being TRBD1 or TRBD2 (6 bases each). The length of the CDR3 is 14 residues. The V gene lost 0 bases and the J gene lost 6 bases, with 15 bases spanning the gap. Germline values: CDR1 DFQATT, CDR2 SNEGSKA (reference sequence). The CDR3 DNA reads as TGCAGTGCTAGAGATGGTTGGCGGGACATCGAGCAGTACTTC. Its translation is CSARDGWRDIEQYF.

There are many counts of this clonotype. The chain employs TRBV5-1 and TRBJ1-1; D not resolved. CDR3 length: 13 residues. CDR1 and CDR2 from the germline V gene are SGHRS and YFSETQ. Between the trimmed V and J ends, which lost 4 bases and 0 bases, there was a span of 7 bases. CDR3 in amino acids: CASSQDVNTEAFF. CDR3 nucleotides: TGCGCCAGCAGCCAGGACGTGAACACTGAAGCTTTCTTT.

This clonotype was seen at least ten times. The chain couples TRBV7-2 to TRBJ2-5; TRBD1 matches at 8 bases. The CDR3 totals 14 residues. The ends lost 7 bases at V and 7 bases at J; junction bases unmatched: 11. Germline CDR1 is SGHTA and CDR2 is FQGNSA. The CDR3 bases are TGTGCCAGCAATAACGACAGGGGCCCTGGGACCCAGTACTTC. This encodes CASNNDRGPGTQYF.

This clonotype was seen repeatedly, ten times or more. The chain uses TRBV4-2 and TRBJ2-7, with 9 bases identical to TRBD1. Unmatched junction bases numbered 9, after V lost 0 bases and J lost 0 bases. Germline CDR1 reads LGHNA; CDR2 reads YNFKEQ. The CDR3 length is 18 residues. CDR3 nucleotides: TGTGCCAGCAGCCAAGATTTGGGCGGGACAGGGTCCTCCTACGAGCAGTACTTC. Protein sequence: CASSQDLGGTGSSYEQYF.

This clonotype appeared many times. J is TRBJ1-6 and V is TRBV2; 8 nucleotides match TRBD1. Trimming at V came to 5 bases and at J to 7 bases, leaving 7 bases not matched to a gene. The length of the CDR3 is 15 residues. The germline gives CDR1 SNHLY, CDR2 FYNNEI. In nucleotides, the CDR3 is TGTGCCAGCAGTTACCCGACAGGGGAGAATTCACCCCTCCACTTT. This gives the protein CASSYPTGENSPLHF.

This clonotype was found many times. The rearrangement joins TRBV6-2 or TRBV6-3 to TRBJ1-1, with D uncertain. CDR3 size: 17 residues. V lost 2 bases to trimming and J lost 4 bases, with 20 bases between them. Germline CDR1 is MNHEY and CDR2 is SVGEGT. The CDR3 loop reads CASSYQPSLMLSTEAFF. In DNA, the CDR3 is TGTGCCAGCAGTTACCAGCCCAGCCTGATGTTGAGCACTGAAGCTTTCTTT.

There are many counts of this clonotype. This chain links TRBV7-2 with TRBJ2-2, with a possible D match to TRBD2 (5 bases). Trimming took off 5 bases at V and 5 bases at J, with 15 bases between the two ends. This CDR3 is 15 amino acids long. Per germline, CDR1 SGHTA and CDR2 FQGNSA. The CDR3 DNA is TGTGCCAGCAGCGCGGGTGGAGTAGAGACCGGGGAGCTGTTTTTT. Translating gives CASSAGGVETGELFF.

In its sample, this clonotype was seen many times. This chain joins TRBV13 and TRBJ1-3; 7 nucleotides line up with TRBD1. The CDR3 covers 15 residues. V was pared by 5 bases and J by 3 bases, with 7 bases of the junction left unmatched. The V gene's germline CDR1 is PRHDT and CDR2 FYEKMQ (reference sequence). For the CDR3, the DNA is TGTGCCAGCAGCCCAACGACAGGGTTTGGAAACACCATATATTTT. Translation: CASSPTTGFGNTIYF.

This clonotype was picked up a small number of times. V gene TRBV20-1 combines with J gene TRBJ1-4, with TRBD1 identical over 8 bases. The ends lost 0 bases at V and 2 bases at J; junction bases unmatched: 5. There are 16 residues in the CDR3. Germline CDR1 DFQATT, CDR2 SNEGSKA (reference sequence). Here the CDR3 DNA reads TGCAGTGCTAGAGATAGGGCAGGGGGCACTAATGAAAAACTGTTTTTT. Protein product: CSARDRAGGTNEKLFF.

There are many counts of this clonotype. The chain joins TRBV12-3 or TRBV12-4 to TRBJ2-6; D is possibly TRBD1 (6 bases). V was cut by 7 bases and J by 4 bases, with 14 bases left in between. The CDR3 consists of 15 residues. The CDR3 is CASTPRGSGANVLTF. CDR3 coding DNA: TGTGCCAGCACCCCCAGGGGCTCCGGGGCCAACGTCCTGACTTTC.

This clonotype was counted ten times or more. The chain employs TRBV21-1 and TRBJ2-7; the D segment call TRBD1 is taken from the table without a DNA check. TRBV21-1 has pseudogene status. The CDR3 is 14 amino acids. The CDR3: CASSTGTGGYEQYF. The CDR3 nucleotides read TGTGCCAGCAGCACTGGGACAGGGGGGTACGAGCAGTACTTC.

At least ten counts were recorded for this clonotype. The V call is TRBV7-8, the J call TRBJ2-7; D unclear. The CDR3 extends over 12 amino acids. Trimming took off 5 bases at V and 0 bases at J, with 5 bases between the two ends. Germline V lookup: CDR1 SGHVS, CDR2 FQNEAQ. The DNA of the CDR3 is TGTGCCAGCAGCGCCTTCTCCTACGAGCAGTACTTC. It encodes CASSAFSYEQYF.

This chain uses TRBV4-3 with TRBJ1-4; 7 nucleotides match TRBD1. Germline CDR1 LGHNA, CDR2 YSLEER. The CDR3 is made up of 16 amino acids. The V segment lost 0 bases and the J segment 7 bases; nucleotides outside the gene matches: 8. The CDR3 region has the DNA TGCGCCAGCAGCCAAGATCGGAACAGGGGAGGTGAAAAACTGTTTTTT. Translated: CASSQDRNRGGEKLFF.

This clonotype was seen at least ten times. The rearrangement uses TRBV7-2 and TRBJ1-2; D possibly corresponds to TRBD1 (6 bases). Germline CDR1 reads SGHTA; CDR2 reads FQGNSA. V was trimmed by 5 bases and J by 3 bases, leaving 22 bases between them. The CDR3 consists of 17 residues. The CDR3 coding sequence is TGTGCCAGCAGCGCGGGAGGGGGGCGTCTAAGGGACTATGGCTACACCTTC. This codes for CASSAGGGRLRDYGYTF.

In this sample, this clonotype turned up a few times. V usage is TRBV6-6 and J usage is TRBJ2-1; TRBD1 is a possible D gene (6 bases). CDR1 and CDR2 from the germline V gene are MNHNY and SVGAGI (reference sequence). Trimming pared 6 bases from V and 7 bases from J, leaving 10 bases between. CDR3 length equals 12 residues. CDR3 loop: CASRRTANEQFF. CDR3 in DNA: TGTGCCAGCAGGCGGACAGCAAATGAGCAGTTCTTC.

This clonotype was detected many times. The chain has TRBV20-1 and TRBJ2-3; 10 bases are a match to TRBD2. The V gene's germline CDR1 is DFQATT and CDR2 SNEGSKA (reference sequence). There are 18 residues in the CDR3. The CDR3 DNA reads TGCAGGCCCCTTTTTACACTAGCGGGATCAGCTAGCACAGATACGCAGTATTTT. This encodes CRPLFTLAGSASTDTQYF.